This T cell receptor (beta chain) stems from a study of human T cells and chemical hapten exposure. Whole-study context: Mostly female patients had alopecia areata, totalis or universalis.

Documented time point: pre-sensitization, week 0. The treatment here: therapeutic diphenylcyclopropenone sensitization with weekly scalp DPC. The library attached unique molecular identifiers to individual cDNA molecules. From the RACE reads, TCRdb called clonotypes with MiXCR, one entry per CDR3 protein. The repertoire has roughly 100,000 distinct CDR3 sequences, 9.6% of them found once; the top ten carry around 3.6%. The CDR3 runs 15 residues. V gave up 3 bases and J gave up 6 bases; unmatched junction bases: 9. Germline assignment: CDR1 SGHTA and CDR2 FQGNSA. The table lists this clonotype with a few counts.

This chain joins TRBV7-2 and TRBJ2-3; 7 nucleotides align to TRBD1. The sample consisted of whole blood, taken in connection with sensitization to the hapten diphenylcyclopropenone (DPC). This TCR was recovered from a woman aged 40 to 55 with alopecia areata. Some clones in this sample may be carry-over from other donors' samples. The CDR3 protein is CASSLGQGDGDTQYF. CDR3 bases: TGTGCCAGCAGCTTGGGTCAGGGGGACGGGGATACGCAGTATTTT.